This T cell receptor beta chain was documented in a study of blood T cell repertoires in COVID-19. As for the study in general: Italy, Spain and the United States were the sources of the convalescent and acute COVID-19 samples. From T cells, B-cell-depleted T cells, or PBMCs came the material, which was cDNA or gDNA.

The Seattle site enrolled patients during active infection and followed them longitudinally. V gave up 2 bases and J gave up 1 base; unmatched junction bases: 11. The CDR3 spans 18 residues. Original analysis: Amplification of reference gene primers was used by the study to estimate nucleated cell counts. The method was immunoSEQ multiplex PCR; TCRdb's version includes in-frame clones alone and lacks a portion of them. The D gene and trimming were derived from the DNA, and the V and J assignments and clone size from that table. The sample records over 450,000 clones, 70% to 90% being singletons. The receptor comes from a woman between 45 and 60 years old with COVID-19, enrolled during active disease. The V call is TRBV23-1, the J call TRBJ1-5; 7 nucleotides line up with TRBD1. TRBV23-1 carries the ORF label, with uncertain function. The sample consisted of peripheral blood. CDR3 amino acids: CASSQPLDRAGSNQPQHF. The CDR3 DNA reads as TGCGCCAGCAGTCAACCTCTAGACAGGGCTGGGAGCAATCAGCCCCAGCATTTT.